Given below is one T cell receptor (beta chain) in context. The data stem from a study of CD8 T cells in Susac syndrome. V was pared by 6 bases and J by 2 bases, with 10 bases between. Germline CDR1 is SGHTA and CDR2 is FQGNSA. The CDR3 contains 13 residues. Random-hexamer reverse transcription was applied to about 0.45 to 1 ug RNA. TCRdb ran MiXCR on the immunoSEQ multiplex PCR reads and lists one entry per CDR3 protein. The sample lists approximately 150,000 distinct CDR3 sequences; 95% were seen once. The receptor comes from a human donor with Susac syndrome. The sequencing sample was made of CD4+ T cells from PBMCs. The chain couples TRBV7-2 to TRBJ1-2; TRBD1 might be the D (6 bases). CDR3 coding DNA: TGTGCCAGCAGTTTCGACAGGAACTATGGCTACACCTTC. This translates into CASSFDRNYGYTF.